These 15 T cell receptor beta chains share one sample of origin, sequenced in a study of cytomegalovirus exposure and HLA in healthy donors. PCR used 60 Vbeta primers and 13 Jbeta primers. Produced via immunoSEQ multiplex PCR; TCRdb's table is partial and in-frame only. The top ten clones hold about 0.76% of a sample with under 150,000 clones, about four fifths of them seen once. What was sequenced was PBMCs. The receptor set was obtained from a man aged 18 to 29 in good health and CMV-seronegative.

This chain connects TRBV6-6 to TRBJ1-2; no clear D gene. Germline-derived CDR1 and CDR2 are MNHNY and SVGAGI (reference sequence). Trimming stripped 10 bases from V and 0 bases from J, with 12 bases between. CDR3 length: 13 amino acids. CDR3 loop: CATRSHANYGYTF. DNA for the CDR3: TGTGCCACGCGGTCCCATGCTAACTATGGCTACACCTTC.

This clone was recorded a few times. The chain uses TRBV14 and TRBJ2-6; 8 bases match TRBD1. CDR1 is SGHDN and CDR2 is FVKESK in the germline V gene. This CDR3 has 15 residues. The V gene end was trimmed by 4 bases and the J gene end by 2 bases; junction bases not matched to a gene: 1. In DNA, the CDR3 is TGTGCCAGCAGCCCGACAGGGGCTGGGGCCAACGTCCTGACTTTC. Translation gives CASSPTGAGANVLTF.

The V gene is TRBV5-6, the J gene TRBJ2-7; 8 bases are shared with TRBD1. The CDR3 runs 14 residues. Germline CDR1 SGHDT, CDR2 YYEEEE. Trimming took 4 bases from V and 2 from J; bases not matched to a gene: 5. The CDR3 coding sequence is TGTGCCAGCAGCAACGGACAGGGAACCTACGAGCAGTACTTC. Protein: CASSNGQGTYEQYF.

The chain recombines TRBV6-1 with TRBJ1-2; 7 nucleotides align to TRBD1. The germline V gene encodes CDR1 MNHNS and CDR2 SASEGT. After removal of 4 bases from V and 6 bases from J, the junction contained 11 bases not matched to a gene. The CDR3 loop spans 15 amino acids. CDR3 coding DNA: TGTGCCAGCAGTGCCTTCCCATATACAGGGGATGGCTACACCTTC. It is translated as CASSAFPYTGDGYTF.

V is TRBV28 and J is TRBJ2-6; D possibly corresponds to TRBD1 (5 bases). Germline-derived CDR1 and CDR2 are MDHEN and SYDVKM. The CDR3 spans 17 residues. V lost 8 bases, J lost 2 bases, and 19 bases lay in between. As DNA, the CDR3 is TGTGCCAGCCTCCCTACGGGTACAGGCGCTGGGGCCAACGTCCTGACTTTC. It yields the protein CASLPTGTGAGANVLTF.

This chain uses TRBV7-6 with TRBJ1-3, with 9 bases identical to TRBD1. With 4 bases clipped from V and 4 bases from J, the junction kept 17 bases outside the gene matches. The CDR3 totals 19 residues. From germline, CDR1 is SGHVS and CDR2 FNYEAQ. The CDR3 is CASSSQPYRDRASGNTIYF. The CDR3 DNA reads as TGTGCCAGCAGCTCCCAACCATATCGGGACAGGGCGTCGGGAAACACCATATATTTT.

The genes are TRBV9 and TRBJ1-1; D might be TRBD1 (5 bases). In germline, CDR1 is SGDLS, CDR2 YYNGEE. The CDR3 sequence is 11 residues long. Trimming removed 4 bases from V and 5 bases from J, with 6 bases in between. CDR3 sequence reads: CASSRGTEAFF. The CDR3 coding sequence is TGTGCCAGCAGCCGGGGGACTGAAGCTTTCTTT.

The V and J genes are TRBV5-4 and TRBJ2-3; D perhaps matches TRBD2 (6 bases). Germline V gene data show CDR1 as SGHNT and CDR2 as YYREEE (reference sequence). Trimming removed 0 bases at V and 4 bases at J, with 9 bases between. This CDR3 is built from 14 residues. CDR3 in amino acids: CASSLEEGADTQYF. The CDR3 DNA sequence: TGTGCCAGCAGCTTGGAGGAGGGAGCAGATACGCAGTATTTT. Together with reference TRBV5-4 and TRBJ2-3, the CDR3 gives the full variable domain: ETGVTQSPTHLIKTRGQQVTLRCSSQSGHNTVSWYQQALGQGPQFIFQYYREEENGRGNFPPRFSGLQFPNYSSELNVNALELDDSALYLCASSLEEGADTQYFGPGTRLTVL.

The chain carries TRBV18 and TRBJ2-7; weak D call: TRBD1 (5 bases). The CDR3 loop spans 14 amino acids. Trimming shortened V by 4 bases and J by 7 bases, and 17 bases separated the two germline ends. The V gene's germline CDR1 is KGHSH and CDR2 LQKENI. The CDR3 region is CASSRGAGLGEQYF. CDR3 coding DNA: TGTGCCAGCTCACGGGGCGCCGGGTTGGGTGAGCAGTACTTC.

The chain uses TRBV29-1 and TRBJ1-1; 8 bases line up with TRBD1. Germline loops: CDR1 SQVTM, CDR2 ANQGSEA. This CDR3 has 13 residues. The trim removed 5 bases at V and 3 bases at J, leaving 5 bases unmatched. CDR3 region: CSVHQGAYTEAFF. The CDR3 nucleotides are TGCAGCGTTCATCAGGGGGCGTACACTGAAGCTTTCTTT.

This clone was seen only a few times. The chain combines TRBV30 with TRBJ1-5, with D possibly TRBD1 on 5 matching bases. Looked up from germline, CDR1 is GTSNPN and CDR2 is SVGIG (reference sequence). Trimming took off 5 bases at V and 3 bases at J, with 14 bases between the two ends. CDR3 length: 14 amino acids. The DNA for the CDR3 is TGTGCCTGGTCGATGGGGCAGATCAATCAGCCCCAGCATTTT. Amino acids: CAWSMGQINQPQHF. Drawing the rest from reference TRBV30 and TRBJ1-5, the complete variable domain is SQTIHQWPATLVQPVGSPLSLECTVEGTSNPNLYWYRQAAGRGLQLLFYSVGIGQISSEVPQNLSASRPQDRQFILSSKKLLLSDSGFYLCAWSMGQINQPQHFGDGTRLSIL.

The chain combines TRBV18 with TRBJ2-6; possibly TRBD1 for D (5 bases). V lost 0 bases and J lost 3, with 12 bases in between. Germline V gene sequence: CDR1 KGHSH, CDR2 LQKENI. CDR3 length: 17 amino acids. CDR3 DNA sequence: TGTGCCAGCTCACCACCGTTGGCAGGGCTTGGGGCCAACGTCCTGACTTTC. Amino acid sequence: CASSPPLAGLGANVLTF.

The CDR3 protein is CSVEGTGFYGYTF. The CDR3, as DNA: TGCAGCGTTGAGGGGACAGGATTCTATGGCTACACCTTC. The chain has TRBV29-1 and TRBJ1-2; 8 positions agree with TRBD1. The CDR3 runs 13 residues. V was pared by 3 bases and J by 4 bases, with 4 bases of the junction left unmatched. Germline lookup yields CDR1 SQVTM and CDR2 ANQGSEA.

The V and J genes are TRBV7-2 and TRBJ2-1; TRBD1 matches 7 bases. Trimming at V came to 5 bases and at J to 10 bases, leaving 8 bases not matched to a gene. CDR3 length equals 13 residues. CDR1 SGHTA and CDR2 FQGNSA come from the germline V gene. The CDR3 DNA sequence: TGTGCCAGCAGCGCCTCACAGGGGAGAGAGCAGTTCTTC. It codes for CASSASQGREQFF.

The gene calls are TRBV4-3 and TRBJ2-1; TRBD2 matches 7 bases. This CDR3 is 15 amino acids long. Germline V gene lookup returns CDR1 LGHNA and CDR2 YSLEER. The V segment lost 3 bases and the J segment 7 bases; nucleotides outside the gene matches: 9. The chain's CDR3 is CASSHDSVGGNEQFF. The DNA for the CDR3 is TGCGCCAGCAGCCACGACTCCGTGGGGGGGAATGAGCAGTTCTTC.